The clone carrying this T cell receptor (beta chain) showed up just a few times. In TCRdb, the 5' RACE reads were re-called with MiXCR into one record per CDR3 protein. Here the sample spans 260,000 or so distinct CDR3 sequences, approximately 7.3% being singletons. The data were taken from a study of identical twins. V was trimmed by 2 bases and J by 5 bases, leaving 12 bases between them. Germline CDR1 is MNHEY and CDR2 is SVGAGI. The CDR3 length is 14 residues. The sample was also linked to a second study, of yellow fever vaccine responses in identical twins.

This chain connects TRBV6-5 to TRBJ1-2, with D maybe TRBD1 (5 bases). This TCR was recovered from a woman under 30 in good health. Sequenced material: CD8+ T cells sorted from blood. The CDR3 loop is CASSYTEGAYGYTF. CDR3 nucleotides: TGTGCCAGCAGTTACACAGAAGGGGCATATGGCTACACCTTC.